This T cell receptor beta chain was sequenced in a study of blood T cell repertoires in COVID-19. Turning to the study itself: T cells, B-cell-depleted T cells, or PBMCs provided the cDNA or gDNA that served as material.

Assay used: immunoSEQ multiplex PCR; TCRdb lists only in-frame clones, some missing. The sample consists of about 230,000 clones, around four fifths of them appearing once. This sequence originates from a woman between 65 and 79 years old with active or convalescent COVID-19. The sample consisted of peripheral blood.

The CDR3 DNA sequence: TGTGCCACCCGGGCTAGCGGGCCCACAGATACGCAGTATTTT. Protein product: CATRASGPTDTQYF. The chain uses TRBV15 and TRBJ2-3; the match to TRBD2 covers 8 bases. The CDR3 spans 14 residues. V was clipped by 8 bases and J by 2 bases; unmatched bases: 6. Germline assignment: CDR1 LNHNV and CDR2 YYDKDF (reference sequence).